The 21 T cell receptor beta chains listed next were all sequenced from one sample in a study of shared T cell receptors in the human thymus. TCRdb's copy holds only in-frame clones and misses some; the assay was immunoSEQ multiplex PCR. The sample holds about 710,000 clones; more than 70% are singletons and the top ten take over 0.008%. This same sample was also taken into another study, of human thymus T cells.

Specimen: thymocytes. The receptors stem from a boy under three years old with a congenital heart defect.

With respect to this clone: The sample contains more than one DNA sequence encoding this CDR3. The chain carries TRBV11-3 and TRBJ1-1, with 8 bases that match TRBD1. The CDR3 loop spans 13 amino acids. Per germline, CDR1 SGHNT and CDR2 YENEEA. V was clipped by 5 bases and J by 3 bases; unmatched bases: 2. CDR3 amino acids: CASSPDRDTEAFF. CDR3 bases: TGTGCCAGCAGCCCGGACAGGGACACTGAAGCTTTCTTT.

The J gene is TRBJ2-3, the V gene TRBV14; tentative D call: TRBD2 (6 bases). This CDR3 has 16 residues. The ends were cut back, 0 bases at V and 2 bases at J, with 12 bases in the middle. CDR1 is SGHDN, CDR2 FVKESK, per germline. Written as DNA, the CDR3 is TGTGCCAGCAGCCAAGAGGCGGGGACCATCACAGATACGCAGTATTTT. It codes for CASSQEAGTITDTQYF.

This chain joins TRBV30 and TRBJ2-6; weak D call: TRBD2 (5 bases). Germline V gene data show CDR1 as GTSNPN and CDR2 as SVGIG (reference sequence). The V end lost 0 bases, the J end lost 0 bases, and 15 bases lay between the germline ends. The CDR3 is made up of 18 amino acids. The CDR3 DNA is TGTGCCTGGAGTGTACGGGGTGGGATCGGCTCTGGGGCCAACGTCCTGACTTTC. Translation: CAWSVRGGIGSGANVLTF.

The chain has TRBV28 and TRBJ1-5; D is unresolved. The CDR3 is made up of 17 amino acids. Trimming cost V 7 bases and J 0 bases, with 19 bases left between them. Looked up from germline, CDR1 is MDHEN and CDR2 is SYDVKM. The CDR3 DNA is TGTGCCAGCATCTTAAAGAGGTTGGAGGATAGCAATCAGCCCCAGCATTTT. It codes for CASILKRLEDSNQPQHF.

This sequence joins TRBV10-2 and TRBJ2-1; TRBD2 matches 13 bases. The V gene end was trimmed by 5 bases and the J gene end by 9 bases; junction bases not matched to a gene: 22. The CDR3 covers 20 residues. Germline CDR1 is WSHSY and CDR2 is SAAADI. The CDR3 loop is CASSRPGTSGEYHREGEQFF. The CDR3 DNA is TGCGCCAGCAGTCGTCCCGGGACTAGCGGGGAGTACCACAGGGAGGGTGAGCAGTTCTTC.

This rearrangement joins TRBV27 to TRBJ2-7, with 9 positions matching TRBD1. The germline gives CDR1 MNHEY, CDR2 SMNVEV (reference sequence). Trimming at V came to 7 bases and at J to 2 bases, leaving 6 bases not matched to a gene. The CDR3 length is 14 residues. The DNA of the CDR3 is TGTGCCAGCATCCCCAGGACAGGGGCCTACGAGCAGTACTTC. It encodes CASIPRTGAYEQYF.

The V gene is TRBV28, the J gene TRBJ2-5; 8 positions match TRBD1. Looked up from germline, CDR1 is MDHEN and CDR2 is SYDVKM. The ends lost 3 bases at V and 5 bases at J; junction bases unmatched: 5. There are 14 residues in the CDR3. As DNA, the CDR3 is TGTGCCAGCAGTTTCACAGGGGGGAGGGAGACCCAGTACTTC. The encoded protein is CASSFTGGRETQYF.

Concerning this clone: One end of the junction fails to match germline, which may point to a read error. The gene calls are TRBV18 and TRBJ1-1, with TRBD1 matching 7 bases. This CDR3 is built from 16 residues. In germline, CDR1 is KGHSH, CDR2 LQKENI. In nucleotides, the CDR3 is TGTGCCAGCTCGCCACGGGACAGAAGTTTCAACACTGAAGCTTTCTTT. It specifies CASSPRDRSFNTEAFF.

V is TRBV28 and J is TRBJ2-3; 9 bases fit TRBD2. Germline loops: CDR1 MDHEN, CDR2 SYDVKM. Trimming cost V 2 bases and J 4 bases; bases outside gene matches: 13. The CDR3 contains 18 residues. The CDR3 reads CASSLRVRTSAIADTQYF. For the CDR3, the DNA is TGTGCCAGCAGTTTACGGGTAAGGACTAGCGCCATCGCAGATACGCAGTATTTT.

This sequence joins TRBV18 and TRBJ2-1, with 11 bases matching TRBD1. From germline, CDR1 is KGHSH and CDR2 LQKENI. V shed 6 bases and J 7 bases; nucleotides not matched to a gene: 5. The CDR3 is 14 residues long. As DNA, the CDR3 is TGTGCCAGCTCGCCGGGACAGGGGGATAATGAGCAGTTCTTC. It yields the protein CASSPGQGDNEQFF.

The chain is built from TRBV7-2 and TRBJ2-7; the match to TRBD1 covers 9 bases. V trimming: 5 bases; J trimming: 2 bases; junction bases outside the gene matches: 4. In germline, CDR1 is SGHTA, CDR2 FQGNSA. This CDR3 comprises 14 residues. CDR3 coding DNA: TGTGCCAGCAGCATCCGGACAGGGGCCTACGAGCAGTACTTC. Its translation: CASSIRTGAYEQYF.

The CDR3 DNA reads TGTGCCAGCAGCCCCCCTGGAGGGAACACCGGGGAGCTGTTTTTT. Its translation: CASSPPGGNTGELFF. This rearrangement joins TRBV9 to TRBJ2-2; a possible D gene is TRBD2 (5 bases). V lost 4 bases to trimming and J lost 1 base, with 11 bases between them. CDR3 length: 15 amino acids. From germline, CDR1 is SGDLS and CDR2 YYNGEE.

This clone has only a few counts. The genes are TRBV5-6 and TRBJ2-7; TRBD2 matches at 7 bases. The CDR3 is 13 amino acids. Germline lookup yields CDR1 SGHDT and CDR2 YYEEEE. Trimming cost V 5 bases and J 2 bases; bases outside gene matches: 4. This chain's CDR3 is CASRPGTTYEQYF. The CDR3 DNA sequence: TGTGCCAGCAGGCCCGGGACTACCTACGAGCAGTACTTC.

The chain recombines TRBV30 with TRBJ2-5; 7 positions match TRBD1. Per the germline V gene, CDR1 is GTSNPN and CDR2 is SVGIG (reference sequence). V trimming: 5 bases; J trimming: 0 bases; junction bases outside the gene matches: 0. The CDR3 extends over 12 amino acids. The CDR3 nucleotides are TGTGCCTGGGGACAGGACCAAGAGACCCAGTACTTC. This sequence encodes CAWGQDQETQYF.

This rearrangement joins TRBV4-3 to TRBJ1-5; 7 bases map to TRBD1. Per germline, CDR1 LGHNA and CDR2 YSLEER. The CDR3 is 15 amino acids. Trimming cost V 4 bases and J 4 bases; bases outside gene matches: 7. The CDR3 region has the DNA TGCGCCAGCAGCCTTGACAGGGCGAGAAATCAGCCCCAGCATTTT. Amino acids: CASSLDRARNQPQHF.

In its sample, this clone was seen a few times. This sequence joins TRBV18 and TRBJ2-2; 9 positions match TRBD1. The CDR3 runs to 15 residues. V shed 3 bases and J 4 bases; nucleotides not matched to a gene: 3. CDR1 is KGHSH, CDR2 LQKENI, per germline. The CDR3: CASSPGQGFTGELFF. In DNA, the CDR3 is TGTGCCAGCTCACCGGGACAGGGATTCACCGGGGAGCTGTTTTTT.

The chain recombines TRBV4-1 with TRBJ2-3; TRBD2 agrees at 7 bases. The ends lost 1 base at V and 2 bases at J; junction bases unmatched: 6. The CDR3 spans 16 residues. CDR1 and CDR2 from the germline V gene are MGHRA and YSYEKL. The CDR3, as DNA: TGCGCCAGCAGCCAAGGCCGGGACTATCCCACAGATACGCAGTATTTT. It specifies CASSQGRDYPTDTQYF.

This clone was recorded a few times. The chain is built from TRBV7-2 and TRBJ2-5; 8 bases fit TRBD1. The length of the CDR3 is 14 residues. The ends lost 9 bases at V and 3 bases at J; junction bases unmatched: 9. Germline lookup yields CDR1 SGHTA and CDR2 FQGNSA. This CDR3 is CASQKTQGEETQYF. CDR3 nucleotides: TGTGCCAGTCAGAAGACACAGGGGGAAGAGACCCAGTACTTC.

In DNA, the CDR3 is TGTGCCAGCAGCAAATGGACTAGCGGGGTCTCAGATACGCAGTATTTT. This translates into CASSKWTSGVSDTQYF. The chain employs TRBV7-2 and TRBJ2-3; 12 nucleotides agree with TRBD2. Germline values: CDR1 SGHTA, CDR2 FQGNSA. V gave up 5 bases and J gave up 4 bases; unmatched junction bases: 7. The CDR3 covers 16 residues.

The chain joins TRBV27 to TRBJ1-1; no clear D. Germline V gives CDR1 MNHEY, CDR2 SMNVEV (reference sequence). The CDR3 sequence is 15 residues long. V gave up 3 bases and J gave up 1 base, with 12 bases separating them. CDR3 amino acids: CASSLGGMPNTEAFF. For the CDR3, the DNA is TGTGCCAGCAGTTTGGGCGGGATGCCGAACACTGAAGCTTTCTTT.

The CDR3 DNA sequence: TGTGCCATCAGTGAGTCCCAGGGGCCGCCTTCAAATTCACCCCTCCACTTT. Translating gives CAISESQGPPSNSPLHF. The genes are TRBV10-3 and TRBJ1-6; TRBD1 might be the D (6 bases). V was pared by 0 bases and J by 7 bases, with 16 bases between. The CDR3 consists of 17 residues. Per the germline V gene, CDR1 is ENHRY and CDR2 is SYGVKD.